A selection of T cell receptor beta chains follows, all from one sample in a study of T cell responses to AZD1222 COVID-19 vaccine. The repertoire was sequenced with immunoSEQ multiplex PCR; TCRdb's copy has only in-frame clones and lacks some. The sample holds about 84,000 clones, 70% to 90% seen once. Source: peripheral blood, taken 28 days after the second AZD1222 dose. The receptors stem from an adult who received the AZD1222 COVID-19 vaccine. Both conserved end residues are part of each CDR3. A D gene is named only where the DNA matches it firmly. For some rows the clone size is stated as once, few or many, or as a class when expanded; others skip it.

size	V	D	J	CDR3	DNA
NA	TRBV28	TRBD1	TRBJ1-5	CASRSGQTLQPQHF	TGTGCCAGCAGATCGGGACAGACTCTACAGCCCCAGCATTTT
NA	TRBV14	TRBD2	TRBJ2-5	CASSPSGRETQYF	TGTGCCAGCAGCCCTAGCGGGAGAGAGACCCAGTACTTC
NA	TRBV7-2	NA	TRBJ2-1	CASSLVTEQFF	TGTGCCAGCAGCTTAGTAACTGAGCAGTTCTTC
NA	TRBV2	TRBD2	TRBJ2-5	CASGLAGGPQETQYF	TGTGCCAGCGGGCTAGCGGGGGGGCCACAAGAGACCCAGTACTTC
NA	TRBV6-2/TRBV6-3	NA	TRBJ2-7	CASSPAYEQYF	TGTGCCAGCAGTCCGGCGTACGAGCAGTACTTC
NA	TRBV7-9	NA	TRBJ2-2	CASSLAQGNTGELFF	TGTGCCAGCAGCTTAGCACAGGGTAACACCGGGGAGCTGTTTTTT
NA	TRBV19	NA	TRBJ2-2	CASSIRTVDGTGELFF	TGTGCCAGTAGTATACGGACGGTCGATGGCACCGGGGAGCTGTTTTTT
NA	TRBV28	NA	TRBJ1-3	CASSPDRWFSGNTIYF	TGTGCCAGCAGTCCGGATCGTTGGTTCTCTGGAAACACCATATATTTT
NA	TRBV9	NA	TRBJ1-3	CASSVGSGISGNTIYF	TGTGCCAGCAGCGTAGGGTCAGGCATCTCTGGAAACACCATATATTTT
once	TRBV18	NA	TRBJ2-5	CASSPAIQETQYF	TGTGCCAGCTCACCGGCGATCCAAGAGACCCAGTACTTC
NA	TRBV6-5	TRBD1	TRBJ1-3	CASSRQGTWGNTIYF	TGTGCCAGCAGCCGACAGGGGACTTGGGGAAACACCATATATTTT
NA	TRBV18	TRBD1	TRBJ1-5	CASSTRDREQPQHF	TGTGCCAGCTCAACCCGGGACAGGGAGCAGCCCCAGCATTTT
NA	TRBV6-1	NA	TRBJ1-6	CASSEQVFSYNSPLHF	TGTGCCAGCAGTGAACAGGTCTTCTCCTATAATTCACCCCTCCACTTT
NA	TRBV20-1	TRBD2	TRBJ2-1	CSASEGTISYNEQFF	TGCAGTGCTAGTGAGGGGACTATCTCCTACAATGAGCAGTTCTTC
NA	TRBV2	TRBD1	TRBJ1-4	CASSRTGGATNEKLFF	TGTGCCAGCAGTCGGACAGGGGGCGCAACTAATGAAAAACTGTTTTTT
NA	TRBV21-1	NA	TRBJ2-5	CASSKDRGGIQETQYF	TGTGCCAGCAGCAAAGACAGGGGGGGGATCCAAGAGACCCAGTACTTC
few	TRBV5-1	NA	TRBJ1-2	CASSRLDPPDYGYTF	TGCGCCAGCAGCCGACTGGACCCGCCAGACTATGGCTACACCTTC
NA	TRBV2	NA	TRBJ1-5	CASSEVAGGNQPQHF	TGTGCCAGTAGTGAGGTGGCAGGGGGCAATCAGCCCCAGCATTTT
few	TRBV7-6	NA	TRBJ2-1	CASSAHPGEIVYEQFF	TGTGCCAGCAGCGCCCACCCGGGGGAGATAGTCTATGAGCAGTTCTTC
NA	TRBV2	NA	TRBJ1-2	CASSDLGVYGYTF	TGTGCCAGCAGTGATTTGGGTGTTTATGGCTACACCTTC
NA	TRBV7-6	TRBD2	TRBJ2-6	CASSSQAGDISGANVLTF	TGTGCCAGCAGCAGCCAAGCGGGGGATATCTCTGGGGCCAACGTCCTGACTTTC
NA	TRBV5-1	NA	TRBJ1-2	CASSDTPGGRGYTF	TGCGCCAGCAGCGACACCCCGGGGGGGCGAGGCTACACCTTC
NA	TRBV9	NA	TRBJ2-5	CASSPPSTETQYF	TGTGCCAGCAGTCCCCCTAGCACCGAGACCCAGTACTTC
NA	TRBV28	NA	TRBJ2-1	CASRDTNNNEQFF	TGTGCCAGCCGGGACACGAACAACAATGAGCAGTTCTTC
NA	TRBV5-5	NA	TRBJ1-2	CASSLDSINRLYGYTF	TGTGCCAGCAGCTTGGATTCGATAAATCGCCTCTATGGCTACACCTTC
NA	TRBV21-1	NA	TRBJ1-6	CASSKVGQVRNSPLHF	TGTGCCAGCAGCAAAGTGGGGCAGGTAAGGAATTCACCCCTCCACTTT
once	TRBV5-1	NA	TRBJ1-6	CASRREDRQRNSPLHF	TGCGCCAGCCGGAGAGAAGATCGACAGCGTAATTCACCCCTCCACTTT
once	TRBV5-8	TRBD2	TRBJ2-7	CASSLGPGGRANEQYF	TGTGCCAGCAGCTTGGGTCCAGGCGGGAGGGCGAACGAGCAGTACTTC
NA	TRBV5-5	NA	TRBJ1-2	CASSFGPNYGYTF	TGTGCCAGCAGCTTCGGTCCTAACTATGGCTACACCTTC
NA	TRBV5-6	NA	TRBJ1-1	CASSLVLGMNTEAFF	TGTGCCAGCAGCTTGGTGCTAGGCATGAACACTGAAGCTTTCTTT
NA	TRBV5-1	TRBD1	TRBJ1-1	CASRRGDSRNTEAFF	TGCGCCAGCAGACGCGGGGACAGCAGGAACACTGAAGCTTTCTTT
NA	TRBV5-1	NA	TRBJ2-3	CASSLGRGGTDTQYF	TGCGCCAGCAGCTTGGGGCGGGGAGGCACAGATACGCAGTATTTT
NA	TRBV15	NA	TRBJ1-4	CATSRQVSNEKLFF	TGTGCCACCAGCAGGCAGGTTTCTAATGAAAAACTGTTTTTT
once	TRBV4-3	TRBD1	TRBJ1-4	CASSHPDRDEKLFF	TGCGCCAGCAGCCATCCGGACAGGGATGAAAAACTGTTTTTT
NA	TRBV7-2	NA	TRBJ1-1	CASRTTVFGTEAFF	TGTGCCAGCAGAACGACAGTTTTTGGCACTGAAGCTTTCTTT
NA	TRBV18	NA	TRBJ1-3	CASSPPYDTGNTIYF	TGTGCCAGCTCACCACCTTACGACACTGGAAACACCATATATTTT
NA	TRBV27	NA	TRBJ2-6	CASRYSGAGANVLTF	TGTGCCAGCAGATACTCGGGGGCTGGGGCCAACGTCCTGACTTTC
NA	TRBV5-8	NA	TRBJ2-7	CASSLDIGHTYF	TGTGCCAGCAGCTTGGATATCGGCCACACGTACTTC
NA	TRBV4-3	NA	TRBJ1-6	CASSHRETYSPLHF	TGCGCCAGCAGCCACCGGGAAACATATTCACCCCTCCACTTT
NA	TRBV28	NA	TRBJ1-2	CASSSIDGYTF	TGTGCCAGCAGTTCGATTGATGGCTACACCTTC
NA	TRBV18	NA	TRBJ2-7	CASSPTEIHEQYF	TGTGCCAGCTCACCAACGGAGATCCACGAGCAGTACTTC
NA	TRBV5-4	NA	TRBJ1-1	CASSIPGRSELNTEAFF	TGTGCCAGCAGCATTCCGGGACGGAGTGAATTGAACACTGAAGCTTTCTTT
few	TRBV4-2	NA	TRBJ1-2	CASSQGSGGHGYTF	TGTGCCAGCAGCCAAGGGTCCGGGGGGCATGGCTACACCTTC
NA	TRBV5-6	NA	TRBJ1-1	CASSPGTPNTEAFF	TGTGCCAGCAGCCCTGGGACGCCGAACACTGAAGCTTTCTTT
NA	TRBV12-3/TRBV12-4	NA	TRBJ2-1	CASSFDSQQLF	TGTGCCAGCAGTTTCGACAGCCAGCAGCTCTTC
NA	TRBV7-9	TRBD2	TRBJ2-7	CASTNGREYEQYF	TGTGCCAGCACCAACGGGAGGGAATACGAGCAGTACTTC
NA	TRBV27	NA	TRBJ1-2	CASRTLGDNYGYTF	TGTGCCAGCAGAACCCTAGGGGATAACTATGGCTACACCTTC
NA	TRBV7-2	TRBD2	TRBJ2-3	CASSFAREVDTQYF	TGTGCCAGCAGCTTTGCCCGGGAGGTGGATACGCAGTATTTT
NA	TRBV11-3	NA	TRBJ1-6	CASSLDTPGGNSPLHF	TGTGCCAGCAGCTTAGATACTCCGGGAGGTAATTCACCCCTCCACTTT
once	TRBV12-5	NA	TRBJ2-1	CASGLGRAEQFF	TGTGCTAGTGGTTTGGGCAGGGCGGAGCAGTTCTTC
NA	TRBV6-6	TRBD1	TRBJ2-7	CASRYGQGASYEQYF	TGTGCCAGCAGGTATGGACAGGGGGCTTCCTACGAGCAGTACTTC
NA	TRBV20-1	NA	TRBJ2-7	CSAPATYEQYF	TGCAGTGCCCCCGCGACCTACGAGCAGTACTTC